This TCR beta chain appears in the sequencing data of a study of T cell repertoires in cytomegalovirus infection (dated by TCRdb to about 2019). About the investigation overall: The peptide stimulations were aimed at well-studied HLA-B-restricted epitopes as well as recently identified HLA-C-restricted CMV epitopes, whose presentation resists viral immunomodulation. The HLA type of each donor mattered for the analysis, because public TCR beta signatures pointed to carriage of CMV infection along with the matching HLA type.

TCRdb shows the sequencer as Illumina HiSeq 1500. TCRdb reran the public reads through fastp at Q25 and MiXCR, keeping productive beta chains. Each entry is one CDR3 protein sequence, shown with its most common DNA and genes. This sample has around 310,000 distinct CDR3 sequences in its table, and under 35% of those were observed once. Clones ranked in the top ten supply 20% of the sample. Results and caveats for the whole study, not just this receptor: In the ex vivo response, HLA-C-restricted CMV-specific TCR beta clonotypes were dominant, and in two of eight donors the single most frequent clonotype came from this HLA-C-restricted group. Carriers of CMV infection plus the relevant HLA type were discriminated by the cumulative frequency of public TCR beta family members in the study cohort and in an independent roughly 380-donor cohort.

The treatment or condition label corresponds to: in vitro stimulation with specific CMV peptide epitopes to enrich CMV-specific T cells. V loses 1 base at its end and J loses 9 bases; junction bases beyond the gene matches: 12. Based on the germline V gene, the CDR1 and CDR2 sequences are SGHVS and FQNEAQ. The CDR3 sequence holds 16 residues, the cysteine and phenylalanine included. The DNA shown is the 48-base CDR3, in frame from base 1. This clonotype appeared a few times. Its antigen remains unidentified. Base-call qualities are not available, and no considerably larger clone is one nucleotide away.

This material consisted of cultured PBMCs, taken from culture after CMV antigen stimulation. The chain uses TRBV7-8 and TRBJ2-5; 9 bases in the junction line up with TRBD2. The TCR was taken from a human donor in good health (CMV status not recorded). Some clones in this sample may be carry-over from other donors' samples. For the CDR3, the sequence is CASSLVTGRREGAQYF. The base sequence is TGTGCCAGCAGCTTAGTCACGGGAAGGCGGGAGGGGGCCCAGTACTTC. Extended through the reference TRBV7-8 and TRBJ2-5 proteins, this CDR3 yields the full variable domain: GAGVSQSPRYKVAKRGQDVALRCDPISGHVSLFWYQQALGQGPEFLTYFQNEAQLDKSGLPSDRFFAERPEGSVSTLKIQRTQQEDSAVYLCASSLVTGRREGAQYFGPGTRLLVL.